These 32 T cell receptor beta chains were all obtained from the same sample, sequenced in a study of T cell responses to AZD1222 COVID-19 vaccine. Only in-frame clones appear in the TCRdb table, and some are missing; sequencing was by immunoSEQ multiplex PCR. The sample shows around 140,000 clones, 70% to 90% of them seen only once. The sample here was peripheral blood, taken 28 days after the second dose of the MenACWY control vaccine. The receptors derive from an adult who received the MenACWY meningococcal vaccine as a control.

V is TRBV6-5 and J is TRBJ2-2; D is perhaps TRBD1 or TRBD2 (7 bases each). Germline CDR1 is MNHEY and CDR2 is SVGAGI. The CDR3 is 15 amino acids. V was shortened by 6 bases and J by 5 bases, with 16 bases between the two germline ends. The CDR3 DNA follows: TGTGCCAGCAGGCAGGGGGGGAGTCGGACCGGGGAGCTGTTTTTT. Its protein product is CASRQGGSRTGELFF.

This chain uses TRBV11-3 with TRBJ2-5; D call uncertain. Germline values: CDR1 SGHNT, CDR2 YENEEA. V was pared by 5 bases and J by 1 base, with 11 bases between. This CDR3 has 14 residues. The chain's CDR3 is CASSNTLSQETQYF. CDR3 nucleotide sequence: TGTGCCAGCAGCAACACCCTTAGCCAAGAGACCCAGTACTTC.

The genes are TRBV30 and TRBJ1-1, with 7 bases identical to TRBD1. This CDR3 has 13 amino acids. Germline lookup yields CDR1 GTSNPN and CDR2 SVGIG (reference sequence). J was trimmed by 2 bases and V by 3 bases; bases with no gene match: 3. This CDR3 reads CAWRQGRNTEAFF. The DNA for the CDR3 is TGTGCCTGGAGACAGGGGCGAAACACTGAAGCTTTCTTT. The full variable domain, with the rest looked up from reference TRBV30 and TRBJ1-1, is SQTIHQWPATLVQPVGSPLSLECTVEGTSNPNLYWYRQAAGRGLQLLFYSVGIGQISSEVPQNLSASRPQDRQFILSSKKLLLSDSGFYLCAWRQGRNTEAFFGQGTRLTVV.

The J gene is TRBJ2-7, the V gene TRBV18; 9 nucleotides align to TRBD1. Germline V gives CDR1 KGHSH, CDR2 LQKENI. This CDR3 has 14 residues. V dropped 2 bases and J dropped 3; count of bases not matched to a gene: 2. As DNA, the CDR3 is TGTGCCAGCTCACCAATGGGACAGGGCTACGAGCAGTACGTC. This sequence encodes CASSPMGQGYEQYV.

This clone has just one count. This chain joins TRBV6-5 and TRBJ2-7, with D perhaps matching TRBD2 (5 bases). CDR1 is MNHEY and CDR2 is SVGAGI in the germline V gene. V lost 6 bases to trimming and J lost 7 bases, with 13 bases between them. The CDR3 loop spans 12 amino acids. This CDR3 is CASRGFSGEQYV. CDR3 nucleotide sequence: TGTGCCAGCAGGGGGTTTTCGGGGGAGCAGTACGTC.

This clone turned up a few times. CDR3 amino acids: CASSLEVGYTEAFF. DNA for the CDR3: TGTGCCAGCAGCTTAGAGGTTGGGTACACTGAAGCTTTCTTT. The V call is TRBV5-5, the J call TRBJ1-1; D is unclear. Trimming took off 2 bases at V and 3 bases at J, with 11 bases between the two ends. Germline V gene lookup returns CDR1 SGHKS and CDR2 YYEKEE (reference sequence). There are 14 residues in the CDR3.

The chain carries TRBV10-3 and TRBJ1-2; 7 bases are a match to TRBD1. The junction had 3 bases not matched to a gene; V was cut back by 2 bases and J by 3 bases. The CDR3 spans 14 residues. Germline CDR1 and CDR2: ENHRY and SYGVKD. CDR3 nucleotides: TGTGCCATCAGTGAGGGGACAGTTTACTATGGCTACACCTTC. It specifies CAISEGTVYYGYTF.

The V gene is TRBV3-1 (or the pseudogene TRBV3-2), the J gene TRBJ1-1; D is perhaps TRBD1 (5 bases). Germline values: CDR1 LGHDT, CDR2 YNNKEL (reference sequence). Trimming stripped 4 bases from V and 0 bases from J, with 9 bases between. CDR3 size: 14 residues. DNA for the CDR3: TGTGCCAGCAGCCGACAGATCATGAACACTGAAGCTTTCTTT. This encodes CASSRQIMNTEAFF.

V and J are TRBV20-1 and TRBJ1-6; 9 nucleotides align to TRBD1. Trimming cost V 3 bases and J 7 bases; bases outside gene matches: 4. CDR1 is DFQATT, CDR2 SNEGSKA, per germline (reference sequence). The CDR3 extends over 14 amino acids. CDR3 in DNA: TGCAGTGCTAGTAGTGGGACAGGGAATTCACCCCTCCACTTT. Amino acid sequence: CSASSGTGNSPLHF.

The rearrangement joins TRBV19 to TRBJ2-2; a weak D match, TRBD2 (5 bases). V lost 5 bases and J 3 bases, leaving 16 bases between the germline ends. Germline CDR1 and CDR2: LNHDA and SQIVND (reference sequence). This CDR3 has 16 residues. The CDR3 is CASSSLGMRDTGELFF. CDR3 nucleotide sequence: TGTGCCAGTAGTTCCCTAGGGATGAGGGACACCGGGGAGCTGTTTTTT.

The chain combines TRBV10-3 with TRBJ1-6, with a possible D match to TRBD1 (5 bases). In germline, CDR1 is ENHRY, CDR2 SYGVKD. V was clipped by 2 bases and J by 8 bases, with 10 bases between them. The CDR3 contains 14 residues. The CDR3 loop reads CAISERQGDSPLHF. The CDR3 DNA reads TGTGCCATCAGTGAGCGCCAGGGTGATTCACCCCTCCACTTT.

This clone is a singleton in its sample. The rearrangement joins TRBV5-4 to TRBJ1-6; D is ambiguous. Trimming pared 0 bases from V and 13 bases from J, leaving 8 bases between. The CDR3 is 12 amino acids. CDR1 and CDR2 (germline): SGHNT, YYREEE (reference sequence). The CDR3 loop is CASSLGVGPLHF. DNA for the CDR3: TGTGCCAGCAGCTTGGGAGTTGGCCCCCTCCACTTT. Looking up the rest from reference TRBV5-4 and TRBJ1-6 gives the full variable domain: ETGVTQSPTHLIKTRGQQVTLRCSSQSGHNTVSWYQQALGQGPQFIFQYYREEENGRGNFPPRFSGLQFPNYSSELNVNALELDDSALYLCASSLGVGPLHFGNGTRLTVT.

This chain joins TRBV27 and TRBJ1-1, with TRBD1 as a possible D gene (5 bases). V was pared by 3 bases and J by 7 bases, with 15 bases between. The CDR3 covers 14 residues. Germline lookup yields CDR1 MNHEY and CDR2 SMNVEV (reference sequence). Here the CDR3 DNA reads TGTGCCAGCAGTTTCAGGGATCTAACGGGTGAAGCTTTCTTT. Protein sequence: CASSFRDLTGEAFF.

The gene calls are TRBV28 and TRBJ1-2, with TRBD1 matching over 9 bases. Germline V gene data show CDR1 as MDHEN and CDR2 as SYDVKM. Germline trimming cut 6 bases from V and 8 bases from J; bases unmatched to any gene: 13. The CDR3 spans 15 residues. CDR3 residues: CASSSPRTGVQGYTF. The DNA of the CDR3 is TGTGCCAGCAGCTCCCCCCGGACAGGGGTCCAGGGCTACACCTTC.

The genes are TRBV29-1 and TRBJ2-1; TRBD1 aligns across 7 bases. This CDR3 is built from 12 residues. Germline V gene data show CDR1 as SQVTM and CDR2 as ANQGSEA. The V and J ends lost 8 bases and 3 bases, in that order; junction bases with no gene match: 4. For the CDR3, the DNA is TGCAGCTCCAGACAGGGCTACAATGAGCAGTTCTTC. Amino acids: CSSRQGYNEQFF.

The J gene is TRBJ2-2, the V gene TRBV7-8; D not resolved. Trimming took off 5 bases at V and 5 bases at J, with 18 bases between the two ends. Germline V gives CDR1 SGHVS, CDR2 FQNEAQ. This CDR3 comprises 16 residues. CDR3 bases: TGTGCCAGCAGCCTAGACGTAGGCTCCGGGACCGGGGAGCTGTTTTTT. Translated: CASSLDVGSGTGELFF.

This clone was seen a single time. For the CDR3, the DNA is TGTGCCAGCAGCTCGGGACTAGCGGTTAACAATGAGCAGTTCTTC. Translating it yields CASSSGLAVNNEQFF. V and J are TRBV7-9 and TRBJ2-1; 11 nucleotides align to TRBD2. V gave up 4 bases and J gave up 5 bases; unmatched junction bases: 4. The V gene's germline CDR1 is SEHNR and CDR2 FQNEAQ (reference sequence). The CDR3 loop spans 15 amino acids.

This chain links TRBV19 with TRBJ2-1; 8 nucleotides match TRBD1. This CDR3 is built from 13 residues. Unmatched junction bases numbered 4, after V lost 5 bases and J lost 7 bases. Germline lookup yields CDR1 LNHDA and CDR2 SQIVND (reference sequence). The CDR3 region has the DNA TGTGCCAGTAGTGAGGACAGGGCAAATGAGCAGTTCTTC. This translates into CASSEDRANEQFF.

V and J are TRBV5-4 and TRBJ2-5; the D is unclear. CDR3 size: 14 residues. The V end was cut by 3 bases, the J end by 0 bases, with 9 bases between. Germline lookup yields CDR1 SGHNT and CDR2 YYREEE (reference sequence). The DNA for the CDR3 is TGTGCCAGCAGCTCTGACACGTACCAAGAGACCCAGTACTTC. This encodes CASSSDTYQETQYF.

The chain has TRBV10-3 and TRBJ2-2; maybe TRBD2 (5 bases). Per germline, CDR1 ENHRY and CDR2 SYGVKD. Trimming stripped 0 bases from V and 0 bases from J, with 8 bases between. The length of the CDR3 is 16 residues. The CDR3 nucleotides read TGTGCCATCAGTGAGTCGGCGGGTTCGAACACCGGGGAGCTGTTTTTT. It is translated as CAISESAGSNTGELFF.

The chain joins TRBV7-8 to TRBJ2-4; the D gene is possibly TRBD1 (6 bases). V was shortened by 2 bases and J by 2 bases, with 13 bases between the two germline ends. Germline CDR1 is SGHVS and CDR2 is FQNEAQ. The CDR3 length is 16 residues. For the CDR3, the DNA is TGTGCCAGCAGCTTAATGACAGGAGGTACCAAAAACATTCAGTACTTC. As protein: CASSLMTGGTKNIQYF.

The V gene is TRBV6-2 or TRBV6-3, the J gene TRBJ2-2; 12 positions agree with TRBD2. The V gene end was trimmed by 5 bases and the J gene end by 4 bases; junction bases not matched to a gene: 14. The length of the CDR3 is 19 residues. Germline loops: CDR1 MNHEY, CDR2 SVGEGT. In DNA form, the CDR3 reads TGTGCCAGCAGTAAAACGGGACTAGCGGGCGGAGTTTTCACCGGGGAGCTGTTTTTT. Translating it yields CASSKTGLAGGVFTGELFF.

This clone was observed a single time. The CDR3 DNA is TGTGCCAGCAGCTTAGTGCGTGGCGGAAACACCGGGGAGCTGTTTTTT. Amino acids: CASSLVRGGNTGELFF. The V and J genes are TRBV11-2 and TRBJ2-2; D remains unclear. This CDR3 comprises 16 residues. CDR1 and CDR2 from the germline V gene are SGHAT and FQNNGV. Trimming removed 1 base at V and 2 bases at J, with 11 bases between.

The chain couples TRBV15 to TRBJ1-4; D gene unclear. Per the germline V gene, CDR1 is LNHNV and CDR2 is YYDKDF (reference sequence). The germline V and J ends were trimmed by 4 bases and 7 bases, with 16 bases remaining between them. The CDR3 length is 15 residues. The CDR3 region is CATSNRRAPREKLFF. The CDR3 coding sequence is TGTGCCACCAGCAATCGAAGGGCGCCTCGTGAAAAACTGTTTTTT.

V and J are TRBV2 and TRBJ2-1; 7 bases fit TRBD1. Looked up from germline, CDR1 is SNHLY and CDR2 is FYNNEI. J gave up 8 bases and V 6 bases, and 7 bases lay outside the gene matches. The CDR3 is made up of 13 amino acids. The CDR3 region is CASRGQSSDEQFF. The CDR3, as DNA: TGTGCCAGCAGGGGACAGTCCAGCGATGAGCAGTTCTTC.

The gene calls are TRBV6-5 and TRBJ2-1; 11 bases line up with TRBD2. CDR3 length: 15 residues. Germline V gene data show CDR1 as MNHEY and CDR2 as SVGAGI. V was pared by 1 base and J by 6 bases, with 2 bases of the junction left unmatched. This CDR3 reads CASSYLAGGLNEQFF. CDR3 nucleotides: TGTGCCAGCAGTTACTTAGCGGGGGGGCTCAATGAGCAGTTCTTC.

The rearrangement joins TRBV28 to TRBJ1-6; 7 nucleotides agree with TRBD1. The germline V gene encodes CDR1 MDHEN and CDR2 SYDVKM. CDR3 length: 14 amino acids. With 5 bases clipped from V and 10 bases from J, the junction kept 8 bases outside the gene matches. The CDR3, as DNA: TGTGCCAGCAGTGCTCATCGACAGGGATCACCCCTCCACTTT. Translated, it gives CASSAHRQGSPLHF.

The rearrangement joins TRBV2 to TRBJ1-5; 8 bases line up with TRBD1. Germline trimming cut 6 bases from V and 5 bases from J; bases unmatched to any gene: 6. This CDR3 is 14 amino acids long. Germline V gene lookup returns CDR1 SNHLY and CDR2 FYNNEI. The CDR3 DNA follows: TGTGCCAGCAGATGGACAGGGACGGATCAGCCCCAGCATTTT. Protein sequence: CASRWTGTDQPQHF.

Only a few counts were recorded for this clone. The chain uses TRBV10-3 and TRBJ1-4; perhaps TRBD1 as D (6 bases). Germline CDR1 reads ENHRY; CDR2 reads SYGVKD. The CDR3 sequence is 14 residues long. V was shortened by 5 bases and J by 1 base, with 8 bases between the two germline ends. This CDR3 is CAISRGETNEKLFF. Written as DNA, the CDR3 is TGTGCCATCAGTAGGGGGGAAACTAATGAAAAACTGTTTTTT.

The V and J genes are TRBV6-5 and TRBJ1-6; D is perhaps TRBD1 (6 bases). The germline V and J ends were trimmed by 6 bases and 8 bases, with 17 bases remaining between them. Germline V gives CDR1 MNHEY, CDR2 SVGAGI. This CDR3 region has 15 residues. CDR3 in amino acids: CASRIRGQFDSPLHF. Here the CDR3 DNA reads TGTGCCAGCAGAATCAGAGGACAGTTTGATTCACCCCTCCACTTT.

Notes on this clone: An end of the junction differs from the germline gene, which may be a read error. This rearrangement joins TRBV7-7 to TRBJ2-1; no definite D call. The CDR3 extends over 13 amino acids. Germline loops: CDR1 SSHAT, CDR2 FNYEAQ (reference sequence). The CDR3 sequence is CASSFSRTDEQFF. For the CDR3, the DNA is TGTGCTAGCAGCTTCAGCCGAACGGATGAGCAGTTCTTC. The whole variable domain, filled in from reference TRBV7-7 and TRBJ2-1, reads GAGVSQSPRYKVTKRGQDVTLRCDPISSHATLYWYQQALGQGPEFLTYFNYEAQPDKSGLPSDRFSAERPEGSISTLTIQRTEQRDSAMYRCASSFSRTDEQFFGPGTRLTVL.

This sequence joins TRBV4-1 and TRBJ1-5; unclear D gene. V lost 4 bases and J 6 bases, leaving 13 bases between the germline ends. The length of the CDR3 is 14 residues. Per germline, CDR1 MGHRA and CDR2 YSYEKL. DNA for the CDR3: TGCGCCAGCAGCCGGCAGGCACCGGGTCAGCCCCAGCATTTT. Its protein product is CASSRQAPGQPQHF.